The 32 T cell receptor beta chains below come from one sample, sequenced in a study of long-term antiretroviral therapy in people with HIV (dated by TCRdb to 2022 to 2024). The immunoSEQ hsTCRB v3.0 assay was used at survey level resolution for TRB variable region sequencing. In its TCRdb copy, this immuneACCESS table keeps in-frame sequences only and misses some clones. Where compared with another copy, unresolved V genes explain less than half of these, and the others have no known cause. This sample comprises some 17,000 clones, 80% to 90% of them detected only once. The ten largest clones represent roughly 8.4% of the sample. Sequenced here: unsorted PBMCs, sampled 0.1 years after starting antiretroviral therapy. Receptors were obtained from a young man with HIV.

The V gene is TRBV6-6, the J gene TRBJ2-1; 7 positions agree with TRBD1. Trimming removed 0 bases from V and 2 bases from J; junction bases left unmatched: 4. Germline V lookup: CDR1 MNHNY, CDR2 SVGAGI (reference sequence). The CDR3 is 16 residues long. CDR3: CASSYSKGGTYNEQFF. The CDR3 DNA reads TGTGCCAGCAGTTACTCGAAAGGGGGCACCTACAATGAGCAGTTCTTC.

The CDR3 loop is CAISEAGGAYEQYF. In nucleotides, the CDR3 is TGTGCCATCAGTGAGGCGGGAGGAGCTTACGAGCAGTACTTC. The genes are TRBV10-3 and TRBJ2-7; 8 positions agree with TRBD2. V lost 2 bases and J lost 4; bases outside the gene matches: 4. Germline values: CDR1 ENHRY, CDR2 SYGVKD. This CDR3 spans 14 amino acids.

The chain carries TRBV9 and TRBJ1-4, with D tentatively TRBD1 (6 bases). Germline-derived CDR1 and CDR2 are SGDLS and YYNGEE. The CDR3 is 14 amino acids. The ends were cut back, 4 bases at V and 8 bases at J, with 15 bases in the middle. CDR3 sequence reads: CASSPQGRSEKLFF. In DNA form, the CDR3 reads TGTGCCAGCAGCCCGCAGGGGCGTAGCGAAAAACTGTTTTTT.

The chain has TRBV2 and TRBJ2-1; D gene unclear. Germline V gene data show CDR1 as SNHLY and CDR2 as FYNNEI. CDR3 length equals 11 residues. V dropped 3 bases and J dropped 7 bases, with 4 bases sitting between them. The CDR3 here is CASSEWNEQFF. CDR3 in DNA: TGTGCCAGCAGTGAGTGGAATGAGCAGTTCTTC.

The chain joins TRBV19 to TRBJ2-3, with a tentative D call TRBD2 (6 bases). V was shortened by 4 bases and J by 4 bases, with 12 bases between the two germline ends. This CDR3 has 14 residues. Germline CDR1 reads LNHDA; CDR2 reads SQIVND (reference sequence). CDR3 residues: CASSTALASDTQYF. The CDR3 nucleotides are TGTGCCAGTAGTACCGCCCTAGCGTCAGATACGCAGTATTTT.

On this clone itself: Sequence at one end of the junction differs from germline and may be a read error. The V call is TRBV11-2, the J call TRBJ2-2; the D is unclear. Germline V gene lookup returns CDR1 SGHAT and CDR2 FQNNGV. CDR3 length: 18 amino acids. CDR3 DNA: TGTGCCAGCACCTTACGAATTATGGACCCCCAGAACACCGGGGAGCTGTTTTTT. Its protein is CASTLRIMDPQNTGELFF. Together with reference TRBV11-2 and TRBJ2-2, the CDR3 gives the full variable domain: EAGVAQSPRYKIIEKRQSVAFWCNPISGHATLYWYQQILGQGPKLLIQFQNNGVVDDSQLPKDRFSAERLKGVDSTLKIQPAKLEDSAVYLCASTLRIMDPQNTGELFFGEGSRLTVL.

The chain recombines TRBV7-2 with TRBJ1-3, with no clear D. V was cut by 7 bases and J by 0 bases, with 16 bases left in between. Per germline, CDR1 SGHTA and CDR2 FQGNSA. The CDR3 is 16 amino acids. CDR3 protein: CASTPRRGHSGNTIYF. Here the CDR3 DNA reads TGTGCCAGCACCCCTCGGAGAGGCCACTCTGGAAACACCATATATTTT.

The V gene is TRBV19, the J gene TRBJ1-2, with D maybe TRBD1 (5 bases). The CDR3 is 15 residues long. Trimming shortened V by 4 bases and J by 0 bases, and 12 bases separated the two germline ends. Looked up from germline, CDR1 is LNHDA and CDR2 is SQIVND (reference sequence). The CDR3 DNA follows: TGTGCCAGTAGTAATTTGACAGTCGCTAACTATGGCTACACCTTC. This encodes CASSNLTVANYGYTF.

This clone was observed once. The J gene is TRBJ1-2, the V gene TRBV5-1, with a possible D match to TRBD1 (6 bases). Germline CDR1 is SGHRS and CDR2 is YFSETQ. V was cut by 0 bases and J by 4 bases, with 16 bases left in between. The CDR3 sequence is 16 residues long. This CDR3 is CASSLGGQQPFYGYTF. CDR3 nucleotides: TGCGCCAGCAGCTTGGGGGGACAACAACCCTTCTATGGCTACACCTTC.

The V and J genes are TRBV6-1 and TRBJ2-4; no clear D gene. The germline V and J ends were trimmed by 4 bases and 6 bases, with 10 bases remaining between them. Per the germline V gene, CDR1 is MNHNS and CDR2 is SASEGT. The CDR3 has 13 residues. The CDR3 DNA is TGTGCCAGCAGTGGGGTCCTCTCAAACATTCAGTACTTC. Encoded protein: CASSGVLSNIQYF.

J is TRBJ2-7 and V is TRBV2, with D uncertain. Germline V gene data show CDR1 as SNHLY and CDR2 as FYNNEI. The CDR3 is made up of 14 amino acids. V lost 1 base, J lost 3 bases, and 10 bases lay in between. CDR3 nucleotide sequence: TGTGCCAGCAGTGAAGGGACCTTGTTCTACGAGCAGTACTTC. Encoded protein: CASSEGTLFYEQYF.

V and J are TRBV30 and TRBJ2-1, with TRBD2 identical over 11 bases. This CDR3 has 13 amino acids. The trim removed 6 bases at V and 5 bases at J, leaving 3 bases unmatched. CDR1 and CDR2 (germline): GTSNPN, SVGIG (reference sequence). CDR3 sequence reads: CACWGLADNEQFF. In nucleotides, the CDR3 is TGTGCCTGTTGGGGACTAGCGGACAATGAGCAGTTCTTC. The complete variable domain, with remaining parts taken from reference TRBV30 and TRBJ2-1, reads SQTIHQWPATLVQPVGSPLSLECTVEGTSNPNLYWYRQAAGRGLQLLFYSVGIGQISSEVPQNLSASRPQDRQFILSSKKLLLSDSGFYLCACWGLADNEQFFGPGTRLTVL.

Concerning this clone itself: One end of the junction does not line up with germline, which may come from a read error. The chain uses TRBV6-1 and TRBJ1-2, with D possibly being TRBD1 (6 bases). The CDR3 consists of 13 residues. CDR1 is MNHNS and CDR2 is SASEGT in the germline V gene. The CDR3 spells CTSEGGNNYGYTF. The DNA for the CDR3 is TGCACCTCAGAAGGGGGGAACAACTATGGCTACACCTTC.

J is TRBJ2-3 and V is TRBV18, with a weak D call TRBD2 (5 bases). Per germline, CDR1 KGHSH and CDR2 LQKENI. The CDR3 sequence is 15 residues long. Between the trimmed V and J ends, which lost 2 bases and 1 base, there was a span of 10 bases. The CDR3 bases are TGTGCCAGCTCACCAGCACTAGATGGCACAGATACGCAGTATTTT. Amino acid sequence: CASSPALDGTDTQYF.

The chain couples TRBV9 to TRBJ1-1; D unclear. The CDR3 sequence is 14 residues long. The germline V and J ends were trimmed by 0 bases and 5 bases, with 11 bases remaining between them. CDR1 and CDR2 (germline): SGDLS, YYNGEE. The CDR3 coding sequence is TGTGCCAGCAGCGTAGGAGGGAGTGAGACTGAAGCTTTCTTT. Translating gives CASSVGGSETEAFF.

The chain couples TRBV2 to TRBJ2-6; D may be TRBD2 (6 bases). Germline CDR1 reads SNHLY; CDR2 reads FYNNEI. V was cut by 2 bases and J by 2 bases, with 19 bases left in between. The CDR3 is 19 residues long. CDR3: CASSESRRAPGAGANVLTF. As DNA, the CDR3 is TGTGCCAGCAGTGAATCCAGGAGGGCCCCAGGAGCTGGGGCCAACGTCCTGACTTTC.

The chain recombines TRBV29-1 with TRBJ1-2, with 8 bases that match TRBD1. CDR1 and CDR2 from the germline V gene are SQVTM and ANQGSEA. This CDR3 region has 15 residues. With 5 bases clipped from V and 6 bases from J, the junction kept 14 bases outside the gene matches. CDR3 residues: CSVMIGGQGWNGYTF. CDR3 nucleotide sequence: TGCAGCGTTATGATCGGTGGACAGGGATGGAATGGCTACACCTTC.

The rearrangement joins TRBV9 to TRBJ1-4, with a weak D call TRBD1 (5 bases). The CDR3 is 15 residues long. Germline-derived CDR1 and CDR2 are SGDLS and YYNGEE. The germline V and J ends were trimmed by 4 bases and 8 bases, with 18 bases remaining between them. CDR3: CASSPGSGPREKLFF. CDR3 sequence (DNA): TGTGCCAGCAGCCCAGGGAGTGGGCCCAGGGAAAAACTGTTTTTT.

Written as DNA, the CDR3 is TGCGCCAGCAGCCAGCCGGGGGAGACCCAGTACTTC. Translating it yields CASSQPGETQYF. The rearrangement links TRBV4-1 to TRBJ2-5; D perhaps matches TRBD2 (5 bases). The germline V gene encodes CDR1 MGHRA and CDR2 YSYEKL. V lost 3 bases to trimming and J lost 5 bases, with 7 bases between them. This CDR3 is 12 amino acids long.

CDR3 in amino acids: CASSYGVGSQPQHF. The CDR3 coding sequence is TGTGCCAGCAGTTACGGGGTAGGGAGTCAGCCCCAGCATTTT. The chain has TRBV6-5 and TRBJ1-5; D remains ambiguous. Germline assignment: CDR1 MNHEY and CDR2 SVGAGI. The CDR3 extends over 14 amino acids. V was clipped by 2 bases and J by 6 bases, with 11 bases between them.

The chain is built from TRBV19 and TRBJ1-1; no definite D call. Germline V gene lookup returns CDR1 LNHDA and CDR2 SQIVND (reference sequence). The CDR3 is 13 residues long. V lost 5 bases, J lost 8 bases, and 15 bases lay in between. The CDR3 DNA is TGTGCCAGTAGTTCGTACTTGGAAACCGAAGCTTTCTTT. It is translated as CASSSYLETEAFF.

The count of this clone is one. This chain connects TRBV19 to TRBJ2-1; D gene unclear. CDR3 length: 13 amino acids. Deletions cut 6 bases from V and 7 bases from J, with 13 bases between. Germline V gene data show CDR1 as LNHDA and CDR2 as SQIVND (reference sequence). Here the CDR3 DNA reads TGTGCCAGTAGCGCACAAGGAGTAAATGAGCAGTTCTTC. Protein: CASSAQGVNEQFF.

The V gene is TRBV15, the J gene TRBJ2-7; tentatively, D is TRBD1 (6 bases). The V end lost 1 base, the J end lost 6 bases, and 16 bases lay between the germline ends. This CDR3 spans 15 amino acids. Germline lookup yields CDR1 LNHNV and CDR2 YYDKDF (reference sequence). The CDR3 bases are TGTGCCACCAGCAGAGGTCAGGGGCACATGGCCGAGCAGTACTTC. This gives the protein CATSRGQGHMAEQYF.

The genes are TRBV7-9 and TRBJ1-1, with TRBD1 as a possible D gene (6 bases). Trimming took off 5 bases at V and 2 bases at J, with 15 bases between the two ends. CDR1 is SEHNR and CDR2 is FQNEAQ in the germline V gene (reference sequence). The length of the CDR3 is 15 residues. CDR3 DNA: TGTGCCAGCAGCCCCCGGACAGCAAAAAACACTGAAGCTTTCTTT. The encoded protein is CASSPRTAKNTEAFF.

The chain joins TRBV9 to TRBJ1-2; TRBD1 matches 11 bases. Trimming cost V 3 bases and J 7 bases; bases outside gene matches: 5. The CDR3 runs to 14 residues. CDR1 is SGDLS, CDR2 YYNGEE, per germline. Here the CDR3 reads CASSAGQGAPGYTF. CDR3 sequence (DNA): TGTGCCAGCAGCGCAGGACAGGGGGCGCCTGGCTACACCTTC.

The J gene is TRBJ1-5, the V gene TRBV6-1, with D possibly TRBD1 on 5 matching bases. Per germline, CDR1 MNHNS and CDR2 SASEGT. This CDR3 is built from 12 residues. V was pared by 6 bases and J by 6 bases, with 9 bases between. The CDR3 sequence is CASRVDSQPQHF. CDR3 nucleotide sequence: TGTGCCAGCAGGGTAGACAGTCAGCCCCAGCATTTT.

This clone has just a few counts. This chain uses TRBV7-6 with TRBJ2-2; 11 nucleotides agree with TRBD2. This CDR3 has 14 residues. V lost 7 bases to trimming and J lost 4 bases; unmatched junction nucleotides: 2. Germline CDR1 is SGHVS and CDR2 is FNYEAQ. The CDR3 reads CASTGTSGTGELFF. DNA for the CDR3: TGTGCCAGCACCGGGACTAGCGGCACCGGGGAGCTGTTTTTT.

The J gene is TRBJ1-3, the V gene TRBV27; 8 nucleotides align to TRBD1. With 0 bases clipped from V and 2 bases from J, the junction kept 3 bases outside the gene matches. Germline-derived CDR1 and CDR2 are MNHEY and SMNVEV (reference sequence). The CDR3 extends over 16 amino acids. This CDR3 is CASSLSGTGAGNTIYF. The CDR3 DNA reads as TGTGCCAGCAGTTTATCGGGGACAGGCGCTGGAAACACCATATATTTT.

The gene calls are TRBV13 and TRBJ2-7; 12 nucleotides line up with TRBD1. V gave up 6 bases and J gave up 0 bases; unmatched junction bases: 6. From germline, CDR1 is PRHDT and CDR2 FYEKMQ (reference sequence). The CDR3 sequence is 16 residues long. This chain's CDR3 is CASSILGQGASYEQYF. As DNA, the CDR3 is TGTGCCAGCAGTATTCTGGGACAGGGGGCCTCCTACGAGCAGTACTTC. Filled out from reference TRBV13 and TRBJ2-7, the complete variable domain reads AAGVIQSPRHLIKEKRETATLKCYPIPRHDTVYWYQQGPGQDPQFLISFYEKMQSDKGSIPDRFSAQQFSDYHSELNMSSLELGDSALYFCASSILGQGASYEQYFGPGTRLTVT.

The V and J genes are TRBV5-6 and TRBJ1-1, with D unresolved. Looked up from germline, CDR1 is SGHDT and CDR2 is YYEEEE. This CDR3 is built from 13 residues. V lost 3 bases and J lost 1, with 7 bases in between. The CDR3 sequence: CASSWAGNTEAFF. The CDR3 bases are TGTGCCAGCAGCTGGGCGGGGAACACTGAAGCTTTCTTT.

The CDR3 region has the DNA TGTGCCAGCAGCCCGAAAATTGGCGAGCAGTACTTC. This codes for CASSPKIGEQYF. The chain employs TRBV21-1 and TRBJ2-7. TRBV21-1 is classified as a pseudogene. The CDR3 runs to 12 residues.

This sequence joins TRBV7-2 and TRBJ2-7; D is perhaps TRBD2 (6 bases). V shed 4 bases and J shed 5 bases, with 15 bases lying between them. The CDR3 spans 14 residues. Germline V gene lookup returns CDR1 SGHTA and CDR2 FQGNSA. The CDR3 DNA follows: TGTGCCAGCAGCTCCACCGGGACTCCCGACGAGCAGTACTTC. Its translation: CASSSTGTPDEQYF.